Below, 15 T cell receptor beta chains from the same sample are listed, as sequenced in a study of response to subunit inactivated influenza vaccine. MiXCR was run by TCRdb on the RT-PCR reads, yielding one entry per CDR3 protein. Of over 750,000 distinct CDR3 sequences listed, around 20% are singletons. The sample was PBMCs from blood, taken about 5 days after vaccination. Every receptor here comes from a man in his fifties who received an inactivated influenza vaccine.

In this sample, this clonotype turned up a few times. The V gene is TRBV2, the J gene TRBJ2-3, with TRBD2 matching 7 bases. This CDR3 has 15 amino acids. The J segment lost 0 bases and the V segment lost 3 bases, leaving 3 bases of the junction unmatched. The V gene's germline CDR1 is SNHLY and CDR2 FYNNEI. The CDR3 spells CASSDGGESTDTQYF. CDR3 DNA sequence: TGTGCCAGCAGTGATGGGGGGGAAAGCACAGATACGCAGTATTTT.

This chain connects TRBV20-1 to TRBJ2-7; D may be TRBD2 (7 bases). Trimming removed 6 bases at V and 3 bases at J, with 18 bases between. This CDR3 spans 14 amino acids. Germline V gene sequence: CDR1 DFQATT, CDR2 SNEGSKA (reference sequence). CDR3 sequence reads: CSAGGGKTNYEQYF. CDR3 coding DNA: TGCAGTGCAGGGGGGGGAAAAACAAACTACGAGCAGTACTTC.

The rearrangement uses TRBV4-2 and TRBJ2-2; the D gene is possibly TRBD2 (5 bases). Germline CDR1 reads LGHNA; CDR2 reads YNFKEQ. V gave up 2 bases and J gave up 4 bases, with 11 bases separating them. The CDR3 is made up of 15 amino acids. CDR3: CASSQPASGTGELFF. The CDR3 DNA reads TGTGCCAGCAGCCAACCGGCCAGCGGCACCGGGGAGCTGTTTTTT.

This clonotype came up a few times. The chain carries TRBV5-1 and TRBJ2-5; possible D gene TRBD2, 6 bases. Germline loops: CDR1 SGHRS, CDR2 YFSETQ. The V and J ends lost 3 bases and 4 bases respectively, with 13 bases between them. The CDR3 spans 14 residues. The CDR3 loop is CASSSGRDLETQYF. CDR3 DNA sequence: TGCGCCAGCAGCTCTGGCCGGGACTTAGAGACCCAGTACTTC. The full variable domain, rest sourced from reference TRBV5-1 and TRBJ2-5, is KAGVTQTPRYLIKTRGQQVTLSCSPISGHRSVSWYQQTPGQGLQFLFEYFSETQRNKGNFPGRFSGRQFSNSRSEMNVSTLELGDSALYLCASSSGRDLETQYFGPGTRLLVL.

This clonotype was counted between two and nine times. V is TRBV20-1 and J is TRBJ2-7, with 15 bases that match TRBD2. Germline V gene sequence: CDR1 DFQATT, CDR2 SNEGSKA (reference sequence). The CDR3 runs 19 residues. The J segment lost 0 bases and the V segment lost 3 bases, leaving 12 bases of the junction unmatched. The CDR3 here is CSASGLGGLAGGSSYEQYF. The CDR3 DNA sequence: TGCAGTGCTAGCGGATTAGGGGGACTAGCGGGGGGTAGCTCCTACGAGCAGTACTTC.

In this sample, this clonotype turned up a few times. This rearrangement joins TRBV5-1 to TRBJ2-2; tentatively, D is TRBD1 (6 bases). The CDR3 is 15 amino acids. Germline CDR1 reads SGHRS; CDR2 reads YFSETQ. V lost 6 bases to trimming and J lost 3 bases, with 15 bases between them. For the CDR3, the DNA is TGCGCCAGCACGCCCGGGACACCCGACACCGGGGAGCTGTTTTTT. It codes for CASTPGTPDTGELFF.

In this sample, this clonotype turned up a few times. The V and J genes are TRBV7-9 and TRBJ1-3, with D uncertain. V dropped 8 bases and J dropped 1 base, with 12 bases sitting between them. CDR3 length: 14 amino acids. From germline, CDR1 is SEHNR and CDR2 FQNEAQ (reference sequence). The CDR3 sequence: CASDERVSGNTIYF. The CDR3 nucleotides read TGTGCCAGCGACGAAAGGGTATCTGGAAACACCATATATTTT. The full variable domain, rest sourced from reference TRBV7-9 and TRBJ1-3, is DTGVSQNPRHKITKRGQNVTFRCDPISEHNRLYWYRQTLGQGPEFLTYFQNEAQLEKSRLLSDRFSAERPKGSFSTLEIQRTEQGDSAMYLCASDERVSGNTIYFGEGSWLTVV.

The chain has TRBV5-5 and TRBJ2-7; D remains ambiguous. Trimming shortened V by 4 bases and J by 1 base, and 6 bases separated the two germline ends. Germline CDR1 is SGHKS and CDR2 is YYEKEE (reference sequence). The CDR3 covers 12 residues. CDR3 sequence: CASSVQSYEQYF. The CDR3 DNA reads TGTGCCAGCAGCGTCCAGTCCTACGAGCAGTACTTC.

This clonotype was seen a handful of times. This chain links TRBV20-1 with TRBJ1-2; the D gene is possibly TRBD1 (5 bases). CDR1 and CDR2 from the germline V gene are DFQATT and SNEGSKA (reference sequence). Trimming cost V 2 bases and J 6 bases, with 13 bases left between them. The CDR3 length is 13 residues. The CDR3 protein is CSARQMGTDGYTF. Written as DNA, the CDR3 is TGCAGTGCTAGACAGATGGGGACGGATGGCTACACCTTC.

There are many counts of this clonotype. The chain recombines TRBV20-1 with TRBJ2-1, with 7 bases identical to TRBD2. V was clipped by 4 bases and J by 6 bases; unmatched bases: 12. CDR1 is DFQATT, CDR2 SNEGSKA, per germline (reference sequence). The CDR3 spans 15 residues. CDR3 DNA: TGCAGTGCTATGCTTGCGGGGGTGAGGGCCAATGAGCAGTTCTTC. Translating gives CSAMLAGVRANEQFF.

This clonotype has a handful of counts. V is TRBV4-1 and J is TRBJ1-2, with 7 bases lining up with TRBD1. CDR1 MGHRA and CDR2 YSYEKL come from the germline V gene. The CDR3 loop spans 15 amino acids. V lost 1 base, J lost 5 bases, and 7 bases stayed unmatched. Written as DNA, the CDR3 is TGCGCCAGCAGCCAAGGCGGGACAGATTTTTATGGCTACACCTTC. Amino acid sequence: CASSQGGTDFYGYTF.

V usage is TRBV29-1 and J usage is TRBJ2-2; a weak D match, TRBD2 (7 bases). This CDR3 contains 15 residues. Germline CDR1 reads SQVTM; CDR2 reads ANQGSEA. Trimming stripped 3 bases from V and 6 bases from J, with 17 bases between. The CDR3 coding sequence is TGCAGCGTTGAGGGAGGGGGGCCCACCGCCGGGGAGCTGTTTTTT. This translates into CSVEGGGPTAGELFF.

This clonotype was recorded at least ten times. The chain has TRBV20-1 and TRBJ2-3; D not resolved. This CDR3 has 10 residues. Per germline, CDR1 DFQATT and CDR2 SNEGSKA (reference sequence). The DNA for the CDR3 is TGCAGAGTACAAGAGGATACGCAGTATTTT. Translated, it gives CRVQEDTQYF.

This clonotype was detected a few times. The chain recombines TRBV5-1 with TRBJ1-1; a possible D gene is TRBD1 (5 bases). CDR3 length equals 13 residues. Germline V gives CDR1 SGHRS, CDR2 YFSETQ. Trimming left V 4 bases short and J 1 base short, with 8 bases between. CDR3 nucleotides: TGCGCCAGCAGCATCACAGGGAACACTGAAGCTTTCTTT. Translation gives CASSITGNTEAFF.

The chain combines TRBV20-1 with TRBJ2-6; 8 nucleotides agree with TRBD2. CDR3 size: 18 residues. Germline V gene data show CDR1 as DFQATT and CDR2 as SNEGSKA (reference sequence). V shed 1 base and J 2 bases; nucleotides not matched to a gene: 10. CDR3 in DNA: TGCAGTGCTAGAGGATCGGACGGGAGGGCCGCTGGGGCCAACGTCCTGACTTTC. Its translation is CSARGSDGRAAGANVLTF.